Presented here are 22 T cell receptor beta chains from one specimen sequenced in a study of shared clonotypes between healthy human individuals. Profiling relied on immunoSEQ multiplex PCR, and the TCRdb table lists in-frame clones only, not all of them. The sample records 2 million to 2.5 million clones, about 94% being singletons. Sequenced: naive CD4+ T cells sorted from blood. Subset reported: CD45RA+ positively selected. These receptors came from a young man in good health.

The chain links TRBV30 to TRBJ1-6; TRBD1 agrees at 8 bases. The CDR3 sequence is 15 residues long. The V segment lost 0 bases and the J segment 8 bases; nucleotides outside the gene matches: 6. Per the germline V gene, CDR1 is GTSNPN and CDR2 is SVGIG (reference sequence). CDR3 residues: CAWSVHGTGYSPLHF. As DNA, the CDR3 is TGTGCCTGGAGTGTACATGGGACAGGATATTCACCCCTCCACTTT.

This clone was found once. This chain connects TRBV2 to TRBJ1-2; a possible D gene is TRBD1 (5 bases). V shed 2 bases and J shed 7 bases, with 14 bases lying between them. The CDR3 consists of 14 residues. Germline CDR1 and CDR2: SNHLY and FYNNEI. The CDR3 DNA reads as TGTGCCAGCAGTGAATTCCGGGGGAGTGGTGGCTACACCTTC. It codes for CASSEFRGSGGYTF.

The chain links TRBV5-1 to TRBJ1-4, with TRBD1 matching 12 bases. V shed 7 bases and J 8 bases; nucleotides not matched to a gene: 9. The CDR3 is 15 amino acids. CDR1 and CDR2 from the germline V gene are SGHRS and YFSETQ. CDR3 in DNA: TGCGCCAGCTCGGTGGGACAGGGGGCTGGCGAAAAACTGTTTTTT. Protein product: CASSVGQGAGEKLFF.

This chain links TRBV6-5 with TRBJ1-1, with 7 bases identical to TRBD1. The germline V gene has CDR1 MNHEY and CDR2 SVGAGI. The CDR3 has 13 amino acids. J lost 3 bases, V lost 7 bases, and 5 bases had no gene match. The CDR3 sequence: CASKQGRYTEAFF. For the CDR3, the DNA is TGTGCCAGCAAACAGGGGAGGTACACTGAAGCTTTCTTT.

The CDR3 coding sequence is TGCGCCAGCAGCCTTGGGCGGCTAGGGGGAAATCGCAATGAGCAGTTCTTC. As protein: CASSLGRLGGNRNEQFF. The gene calls are TRBV4-1 and TRBJ2-1, with D perhaps TRBD1 (6 bases). The germline gives CDR1 MGHRA, CDR2 YSYEKL. The CDR3 is made up of 17 amino acids. V was trimmed by 4 bases and J by 6 bases, leaving 22 bases between them.

The chain has TRBV5-6 and TRBJ2-5; weak D call: TRBD2 (6 bases). V lost 5 bases and J 5 bases, leaving 13 bases between the germline ends. The CDR3 loop spans 13 amino acids. CDR1 and CDR2 (germline): SGHDT, YYEEEE. The CDR3 loop reads CASRGVGGETQYF. The CDR3 DNA reads TGTGCCAGCAGGGGAGTCGGGGGTGAGACCCAGTACTTC.

J is TRBJ1-6 and V is TRBV18; D is ambiguous. The CDR3 totals 15 residues. Germline CDR1 is KGHSH and CDR2 is LQKENI. V lost 6 bases and J lost 0, with 9 bases in between. The CDR3 bases are TGTGCCAGCTCGTCGGACGGCTCCTATAATTCACCCCTCCACTTT. It encodes CASSSDGSYNSPLHF.

The chain is built from TRBV4-1 and TRBJ2-7; D is uncertain. This CDR3 is built from 15 residues. With 3 bases removed from V and 2 bases from J, the gap between germline ends came to 14 bases. The germline CDR1 and CDR2 sequences are MGHRA and YSYEKL. CDR3 DNA sequence: TGCGCCAGCAGCCAGATGCATTTGGCCCCCTACGAGCAGTACTTC. Its protein is CASSQMHLAPYEQYF.

This chain connects TRBV7-8 to TRBJ2-7; 11 bases are a match to TRBD2. V was pared by 0 bases and J by 0 bases, with 7 bases of the junction left unmatched. CDR3 length: 18 residues. The germline V gene encodes CDR1 SGHVS and CDR2 FQNEAQ. This chain's CDR3 is CASSLARLAGLLSYEQYF. The CDR3 nucleotides read TGTGCCAGCAGCTTAGCAAGACTAGCGGGATTGCTCTCCTACGAGCAGTACTTC.

The chain combines TRBV18 with TRBJ2-1; D not certain. Germline lookup yields CDR1 KGHSH and CDR2 LQKENI. Trimming took off 3 bases at V and 7 bases at J, with 22 bases between the two ends. This CDR3 spans 17 amino acids. The CDR3: CASSPLSHSYIGNEQFF. CDR3 in DNA: TGTGCCAGCTCACCGCTTAGCCACTCTTACATAGGGAATGAGCAGTTCTTC.

This rearrangement joins TRBV29-1 to TRBJ2-7, with 7 bases that match TRBD1. After removal of 0 bases from V and 9 bases from J, the junction contained 2 bases not matched to a gene. The CDR3 has 11 amino acids. Per the germline V gene, CDR1 is SQVTM and CDR2 is ANQGSEA. CDR3 amino acids: CSVEDHRGQYF. In nucleotides, the CDR3 is TGCAGCGTTGAAGATCACAGGGGGCAGTACTTC.

This chain joins TRBV30 and TRBJ1-5, with TRBD1 identical over 7 bases. Germline loops: CDR1 GTSNPN, CDR2 SVGIG (reference sequence). J was trimmed by 7 bases and V by 2 bases; bases with no gene match: 8. The CDR3 is 14 residues long. The chain's CDR3 is CAWSTETGTQPQHF. In nucleotides, the CDR3 is TGTGCCTGGAGTACCGAGACAGGGACCCAGCCCCAGCATTTT.

The V gene is TRBV11-2, the J gene TRBJ2-5; D gene unclear. CDR3 length: 14 amino acids. The V end was cut by 1 base, the J end by 4 bases, with 10 bases between. CDR1 and CDR2 from the germline V gene are SGHAT and FQNNGV. The CDR3 DNA follows: TGTGCCAGCAGCTTAGTTACACCAGGAGAGACCCAGTACTTC. Amino acid sequence: CASSLVTPGETQYF. Using reference TRBV11-2 and TRBJ2-5 for the parts outside the CDR3, the full variable domain is EAGVAQSPRYKIIEKRQSVAFWCNPISGHATLYWYQQILGQGPKLLIQFQNNGVVDDSQLPKDRFSAERLKGVDSTLKIQPAKLEDSAVYLCASSLVTPGETQYFGPGTRLLVL.

This sequence joins TRBV11-2 and TRBJ1-2, with D perhaps TRBD1 (5 bases). Germline V gives CDR1 SGHAT, CDR2 FQNNGV. The CDR3 extends over 15 amino acids. V dropped 5 bases and J dropped 4 bases, with 17 bases sitting between them. The CDR3, as DNA: TGTGCCAGCAGCCCAGACCAGGGTGGTGGCTATGGCTACACCTTC. This codes for CASSPDQGGGYGYTF.

A remark on this clone: A much larger clone is a single base away; this may be a read error. The sample holds other DNA sequences that translate to the same CDR3. The rearrangement uses TRBV5-1 and TRBJ2-3; no firm D call. The ends were cut back, 2 bases at V and 6 bases at J, with 4 bases in the middle. The CDR3 totals 11 residues. Germline CDR1 SGHRS, CDR2 YFSETQ. CDR3 sequence: CASSFTDTQYF. The CDR3 coding sequence is TGCGCCAGCAGCTTCACGGATACGCAGTATTTT.

The rearrangement joins TRBV5-1 to TRBJ1-4; 9 bases are a match to TRBD1. Germline assignment: CDR1 SGHRS and CDR2 YFSETQ. The CDR3 consists of 15 residues. The ends lost 9 bases at V and 6 bases at J; junction bases unmatched: 12. The CDR3 region is CATTTGGPYDEKLFF. The CDR3, as DNA: TGCGCCACCACTACAGGGGGCCCGTATGATGAAAAACTGTTTTTT.

The chain carries TRBV30 and TRBJ2-7, with 10 nucleotides matching TRBD1. The CDR3 has 14 residues. Trimming removed 5 bases from V and 6 bases from J; junction bases left unmatched: 10. Germline CDR1 reads GTSNPN; CDR2 reads SVGIG (reference sequence). CDR3: CAWDRDRGKGEQYF. For the CDR3, the DNA is TGTGCCTGGGACCGGGACAGGGGAAAAGGCGAGCAGTACTTC.

On this clone itself: The junction departs from germline at one end; a sequencing error may be responsible. V gene TRBV7-7 combines with J gene TRBJ2-7, with 7 bases matching TRBD1. There are 18 residues in the CDR3. Germline V CDR1 and CDR2: SSHAT, FNYEAQ (reference sequence). In DNA form, the CDR3 reads TGTGCTAGCACCACGCAGGGGGACCGAGGACGCCTCTCCTACGAGCAGTACTTC. Encoded protein: CASTTQGDRGRLSYEQYF.

The V gene is TRBV11-3, the J gene TRBJ2-3; 12 bases are a match to TRBD2. V lost 5 bases to trimming and J lost 2 bases; unmatched junction nucleotides: 14. Per the germline V gene, CDR1 is SGHNT and CDR2 is YENEEA. The CDR3 has 19 residues. The CDR3 DNA follows: TGTGCCAGCAGCCATTCCAGTTTAGGACTAGCGGGACCCACAGATACGCAGTATTTT. Its protein product is CASSHSSLGLAGPTDTQYF. Variable domain in full (rest from reference TRBV11-3 and TRBJ2-3): EAGVVQSPRYKIIEKKQPVAFWCNPISGHNTLYWYLQNLGQGPELLIRYENEEAVDDSQLPKDRFSAERLKGVDSTLKIQPAELGDSAVYLCASSHSSLGLAGPTDTQYFGPGTRLTVL.

V is TRBV7-9 and J is TRBJ1-5, with D unresolved. V lost 1 base and J lost 6, with 7 bases in between. This CDR3 contains 13 residues. The germline gives CDR1 SEHNR, CDR2 FQNEAQ (reference sequence). The CDR3 protein is CASSLDWGQPQHF. The CDR3 region has the DNA TGTGCCAGCAGCTTAGATTGGGGTCAGCCCCAGCATTTT. Full variable domain (missing parts from reference TRBV7-9 and TRBJ1-5): DTGVSQNPRHKITKRGQNVTFRCDPISEHNRLYWYRQTLGQGPEFLTYFQNEAQLEKSRLLSDRFSAERPKGSFSTLEIQRTEQGDSAMYLCASSLDWGQPQHFGDGTRLSIL.

This chain links TRBV29-1 with TRBJ1-4; maybe TRBD1 (6 bases). Germline CDR1 is SQVTM and CDR2 is ANQGSEA. V was shortened by 6 bases and J by 5 bases, with 16 bases between the two germline ends. This CDR3 contains 14 residues. The CDR3 here is CSVAPGGGNEKLFF. CDR3 in DNA: TGCAGCGTCGCCCCGGGAGGGGGGAATGAAAAACTGTTTTTT.

Here the CDR3 reads CAIDSGSTDTQYF. The CDR3, as DNA: TGTGCCATTGATAGCGGCAGCACAGATACGCAGTATTTT. The chain uses TRBV10-3 and TRBJ2-3; tentatively, D is TRBD2 (6 bases). V was cut by 9 bases and J by 0 bases, with 10 bases left in between. There are 13 residues in the CDR3. Germline CDR1 is ENHRY and CDR2 is SYGVKD.